This T cell receptor beta chain was sequenced during a study of blood T cell repertoires in COVID-19. As for the study in general: Samples taken during acute and convalescent COVID-19 were collected in the United States, Italy and Spain. In each case, the material was cDNA or gDNA derived from T cells, B-cell-depleted T cells, or PBMCs.

One Seattle source followed patients from active infection through their disease course. Authors' data handling: Reference gene primer amplification in the assay estimated nucleated cell counts. Data came from immunoSEQ multiplex PCR; TCRdb stores just in-frame clones and leaves some out. The V and J calls and clone size are taken from that table; D and trimming were inferred from the DNA. The sample gives 130,000 to 150,000 clones, about 76% of which show up once; approximately 5.2% is in the top ten. The V gene end was trimmed by 4 bases and the J gene end by 6 bases; junction bases not matched to a gene: 3. The CDR3 totals 13 residues. Germline V gene sequence: CDR1 SGHDT, CDR2 YYEEEE.

J is TRBJ1-4 and V is TRBV5-6, with 7 bases that match TRBD1. The sample consisted of peripheral blood. The clonotype originates from a woman between 65 and 79 years old with COVID-19, enrolled during active disease. CDR3 sequence (DNA): TGTGCCAGCAGCCTGACAGGGTATGAAAAACTGTTTTTT. Amino acid sequence: CASSLTGYEKLFF.